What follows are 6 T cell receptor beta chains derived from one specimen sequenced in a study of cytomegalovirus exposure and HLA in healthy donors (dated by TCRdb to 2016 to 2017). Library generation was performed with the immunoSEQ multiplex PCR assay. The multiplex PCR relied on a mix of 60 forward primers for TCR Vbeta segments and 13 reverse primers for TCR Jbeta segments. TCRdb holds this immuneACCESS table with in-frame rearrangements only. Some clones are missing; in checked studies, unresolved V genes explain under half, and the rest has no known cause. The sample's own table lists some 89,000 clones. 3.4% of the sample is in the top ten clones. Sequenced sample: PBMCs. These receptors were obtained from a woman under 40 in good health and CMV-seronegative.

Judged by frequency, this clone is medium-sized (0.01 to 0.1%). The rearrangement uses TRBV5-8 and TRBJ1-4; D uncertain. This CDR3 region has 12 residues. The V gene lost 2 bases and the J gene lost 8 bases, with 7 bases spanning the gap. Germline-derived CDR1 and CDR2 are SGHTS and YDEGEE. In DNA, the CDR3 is TGTGCCAGCAGCTTACTACTCGAAAAACTGTTTTTT. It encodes CASSLLLEKLFF.

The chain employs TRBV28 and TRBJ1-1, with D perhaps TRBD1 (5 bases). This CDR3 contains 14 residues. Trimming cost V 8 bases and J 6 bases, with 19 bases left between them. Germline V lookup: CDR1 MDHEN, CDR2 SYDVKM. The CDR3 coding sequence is TGTGCCAGCCGCTCAGCTGCAGGGATCGCTGAAGCTTTCTTT. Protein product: CASRSAAGIAEAFF.

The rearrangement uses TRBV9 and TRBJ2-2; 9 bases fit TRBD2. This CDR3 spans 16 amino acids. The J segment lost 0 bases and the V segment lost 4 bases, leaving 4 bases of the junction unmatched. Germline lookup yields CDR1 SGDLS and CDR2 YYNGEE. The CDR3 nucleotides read TGTGCCAGCAGCTTAAGCGGGAGGCCGAACACCGGGGAGCTGTTTTTT. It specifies CASSLSGRPNTGELFF.

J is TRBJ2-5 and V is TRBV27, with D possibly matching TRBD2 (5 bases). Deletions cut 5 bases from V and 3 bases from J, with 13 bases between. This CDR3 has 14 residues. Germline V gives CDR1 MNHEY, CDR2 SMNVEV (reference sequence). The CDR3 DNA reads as TGTGCCAGCAGTGCGAGACGGGGTGAAGAGACCCAGTACTTC. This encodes CASSARRGEETQYF.

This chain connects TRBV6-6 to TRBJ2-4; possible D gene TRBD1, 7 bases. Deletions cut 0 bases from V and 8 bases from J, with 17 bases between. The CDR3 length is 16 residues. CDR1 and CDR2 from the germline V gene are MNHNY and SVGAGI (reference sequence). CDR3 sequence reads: CASSYSRDSSGDIQYF. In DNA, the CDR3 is TGTGCCAGCAGTTACTCCCGGGACAGCTCGGGGGACATTCAGTACTTC.

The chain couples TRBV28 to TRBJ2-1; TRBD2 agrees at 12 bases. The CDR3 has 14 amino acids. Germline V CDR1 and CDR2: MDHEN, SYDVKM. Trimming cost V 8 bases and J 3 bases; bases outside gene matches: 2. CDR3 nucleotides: TGTGCCAGCGGGACTAGCGGGCTCTACAATGAGCAGTTCTTC. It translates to CASGTSGLYNEQFF. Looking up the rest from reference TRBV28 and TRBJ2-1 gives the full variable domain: DVKVTQSSRYLVKRTGEKVFLECVQDMDHENMFWYRQDPGLGLRLIYFSYDVKMKEKGDIPEGYSVSREKKERFSLILESASTNQTSMYLCASGTSGLYNEQFFGPGTRLTVL.